This T cell receptor beta chain was identified during a study of CXCR3-negative and CXCR3-positive naive CD8 T cells. Study results and caveats: TRBV-TRBJ usage was similar across naive CXCR3 subsets but distinct in memory cells. Both of the naive subsets showed about the same high diversity, but memory CD8+ cells had much less.

Naive CD8+ T cells displayed a CD45RO-CCR7+CD27+CD95- phenotype. Germline CDR1 reads SNHLY; CDR2 reads FYNNEI. The CDR3 covers 16 residues. It was by 5' RACE with UMI labels that the TRB cDNA libraries were prepared. After re-calling the 5' RACE reads, TCRdb lists one entry per CDR3 protein, DNA absent. Its table records some 130,000 distinct CDR3 sequences. A remark on this clonotype: The antigen remains unidentified.

The chain links TRBV2 to TRBJ2-1; as DNA is missing, the TRBD2 call by TCRdb cannot be tested. The TCR sequence derives from a human donor in good health. Some clones in this sample may be carry-over from other donors' samples. Sequences were obtained from naive CXCR3- CD8+ T cells from blood. Subset of the sample: CD45RO-CCR7+CD27+CD95- naive CD8+ T cells lacking CXCR3 (TNR3-). CDR3 sequence reads: CASSEWTSGSYNEQFF.